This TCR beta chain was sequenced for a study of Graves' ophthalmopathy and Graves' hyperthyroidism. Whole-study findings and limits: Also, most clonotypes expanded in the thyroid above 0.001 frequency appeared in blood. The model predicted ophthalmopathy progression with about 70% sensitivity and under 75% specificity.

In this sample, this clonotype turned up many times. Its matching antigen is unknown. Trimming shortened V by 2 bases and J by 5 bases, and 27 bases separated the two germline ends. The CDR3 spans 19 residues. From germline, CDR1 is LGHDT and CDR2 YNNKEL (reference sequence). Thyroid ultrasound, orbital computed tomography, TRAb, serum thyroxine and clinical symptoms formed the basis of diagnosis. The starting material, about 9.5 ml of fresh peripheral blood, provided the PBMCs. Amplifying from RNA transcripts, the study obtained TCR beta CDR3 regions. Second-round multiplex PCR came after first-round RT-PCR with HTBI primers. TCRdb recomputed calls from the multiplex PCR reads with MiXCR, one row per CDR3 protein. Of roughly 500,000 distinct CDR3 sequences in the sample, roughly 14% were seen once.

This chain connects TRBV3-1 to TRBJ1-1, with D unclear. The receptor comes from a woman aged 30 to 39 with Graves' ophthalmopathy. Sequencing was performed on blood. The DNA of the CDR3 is TGTGCCAGCAGCCAATATCTGGGAATATCACCCTTCGACGGGACTGAAGCTTTCTTT. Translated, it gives CASSQYLGISPFDGTEAFF.